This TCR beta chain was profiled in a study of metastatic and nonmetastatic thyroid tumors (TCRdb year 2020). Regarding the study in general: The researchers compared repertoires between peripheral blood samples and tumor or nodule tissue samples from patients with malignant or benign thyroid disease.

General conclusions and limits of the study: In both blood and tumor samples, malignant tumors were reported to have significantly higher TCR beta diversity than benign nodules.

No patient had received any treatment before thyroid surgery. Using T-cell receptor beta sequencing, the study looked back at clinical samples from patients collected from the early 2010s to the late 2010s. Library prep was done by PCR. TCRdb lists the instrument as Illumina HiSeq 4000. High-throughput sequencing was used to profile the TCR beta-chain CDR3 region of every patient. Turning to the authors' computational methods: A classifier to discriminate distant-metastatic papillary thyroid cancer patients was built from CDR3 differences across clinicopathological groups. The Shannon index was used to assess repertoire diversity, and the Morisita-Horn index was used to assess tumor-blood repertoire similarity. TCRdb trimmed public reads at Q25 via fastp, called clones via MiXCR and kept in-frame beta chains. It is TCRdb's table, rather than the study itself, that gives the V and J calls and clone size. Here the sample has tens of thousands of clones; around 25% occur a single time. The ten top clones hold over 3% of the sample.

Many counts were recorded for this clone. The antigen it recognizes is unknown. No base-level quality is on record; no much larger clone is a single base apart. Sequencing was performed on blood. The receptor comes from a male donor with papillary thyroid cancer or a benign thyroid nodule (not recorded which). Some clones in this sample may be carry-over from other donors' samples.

The CDR3 has the sequence CASVKVPTDTQYF. The DNA reads TGTGCCAGCGTAAAAGTCCCCACAGATACGCAGTATTTT. The rearrangement joined TRBV2 to TRBJ2-3; no D gene call is confident. V loses 8 bases of germline sequence and J loses 2 bases, and the interval between the two ends is 11 bases. CDR1 SNHLY and CDR2 FYNNEI were looked up in the germline V gene. The CDR3 sequence holds 13 residues, the cysteine and phenylalanine included. Only CDR3 DNA is held: 39 bases, read in frame from base 1.